The next 10 T cell receptor beta chains were all read from a single sample in a study of shared clonotypes between healthy human individuals. Method: immunoSEQ multiplex PCR; TCRdb's copy keeps in-frame clones and lacks some. This sample yields about 2.3 million clones, of which 92% are seen a single time; about 0.41% belongs to the top ten. Material for sequencing was naive CD4+ T cells from PBMCs. The subset is: CD45RA+ positively selected. These receptors were collected from a young man in good health. Some clones in this sample may be carry-over from other donors' samples.

The chain is built from TRBV2 and TRBJ1-4, with unresolved D. The CDR3 is 15 residues long. The ends were cut back, 5 bases at V and 7 bases at J, with 17 bases in the middle. Germline assignment: CDR1 SNHLY and CDR2 FYNNEI. CDR3 in DNA: TGTGCCAGCAGTAGAAACGTGGGCTTTGGTGAAAAACTGTTTTTT. Translation: CASSRNVGFGEKLFF. The variable domain in full, completed from reference TRBV2 and TRBJ1-4, reads EPEVTQTPSHQVTQMGQEVILRCVPISNHLYFYWYRQILGQKVEFLVSFYNNEISEKSEIFDDQFSVERPDGSNFTLKIRSTKLEDSAMYFCASSRNVGFGEKLFFGSGTQLSVL.

The rearrangement uses TRBV18 and TRBJ2-1; D ambiguous. The V end lost 3 bases, the J end lost 2 bases, and 14 bases lay between the germline ends. Looked up from germline, CDR1 is KGHSH and CDR2 is LQKENI. The CDR3 is 16 amino acids. DNA of the CDR3: TGTGCCAGCTCACCCCCAGTTGGAGTGGCCTACAATGAGCAGTTCTTC. It translates to CASSPPVGVAYNEQFF.

As for this clone: The same CDR3 is also encoded by other DNA sequences in this sample. V gene TRBV6-1 combines with J gene TRBJ1-5; D remains ambiguous. The CDR3 sequence is 13 residues long. The germline V gene encodes CDR1 MNHNS and CDR2 SASEGT. V was cut by 5 bases and J by 5 bases, with 10 bases left in between. CDR3 amino acids: CASSLYADQPQHF. In DNA form, the CDR3 reads TGTGCCAGCAGTCTTTATGCAGATCAGCCCCAGCATTTT.

The chain uses TRBV28 and TRBJ2-1, with D unresolved. This CDR3 has 12 amino acids. In germline, CDR1 is MDHEN, CDR2 SYDVKM. V lost 6 bases and J lost 12, with 15 bases in between. The chain's CDR3 is CASSPTPSMQFF. The CDR3 DNA follows: TGTGCCAGCAGCCCCACCCCCAGTATGCAGTTCTTC.

This clone turned up a few times. J is TRBJ2-1 and V is TRBV2; 11 nucleotides line up with TRBD1. V gave up 6 bases and J gave up 2 bases; unmatched junction bases: 0. CDR3 length equals 14 residues. CDR1 and CDR2 (germline): SNHLY, FYNNEI. The chain's CDR3 is CASRDRGPYNEQFF. Written as DNA, the CDR3 is TGTGCCAGCAGGGACAGGGGGCCCTACAATGAGCAGTTCTTC.

The chain combines TRBV6-5 with TRBJ2-7; 7 bases are a match to TRBD2. V was clipped by 2 bases and J by 3 bases; unmatched bases: 4. The germline V gene has CDR1 MNHEY and CDR2 SVGAGI. There are 14 residues in the CDR3. The CDR3 DNA reads TGTGCCAGCAGTTACCTTCGGGGGGTCTACGAGCAGTACTTC. Translation gives CASSYLRGVYEQYF.

The V call is TRBV9, the J call TRBJ2-1; the D gene is possibly TRBD2 (5 bases). Trimming took 5 bases from V and 4 from J, leaving 13 bases between them. There are 14 residues in the CDR3. Per germline, CDR1 SGDLS and CDR2 YYNGEE. DNA of the CDR3: TGTGCCAGCAGTTTGCGGGCGGTGTACAATGAGCAGTTCTTC. Translating gives CASSLRAVYNEQFF.

The V and J genes are TRBV28 and TRBJ2-3; tentatively, D is TRBD1 or TRBD2 (5 bases each). V was clipped by 4 bases and J by 0 bases, with 14 bases between them. Looked up from germline, CDR1 is MDHEN and CDR2 is SYDVKM. The CDR3 sequence is 16 residues long. The CDR3 is CASSSTGASSTDTQYF. The DNA of the CDR3 is TGTGCCAGCAGTTCGACCGGGGCCTCTAGCACAGATACGCAGTATTTT.

The chain links TRBV28 to TRBJ2-7, with 8 bases that match TRBD2. The length of the CDR3 is 17 residues. CDR1 is MDHEN and CDR2 is SYDVKM in the germline V gene. V shed 3 bases and J 0 bases; nucleotides not matched to a gene: 10. The chain's CDR3 is CASSFELAGVNSYEQYF. DNA for the CDR3: TGTGCCAGCAGTTTTGAGCTAGCGGGTGTCAACTCCTACGAGCAGTACTTC.

The table lists this clone with a few counts. The chain recombines TRBV9 with TRBJ2-2; 13 nucleotides line up with TRBD2. This CDR3 region has 15 residues. The germline gives CDR1 SGDLS, CDR2 YYNGEE. The ends lost 2 bases at V and 5 bases at J; junction bases unmatched: 0. In nucleotides, the CDR3 is TGTGCCAGCAGCGTGACTAGCGGGAGGACCGGGGAGCTGTTTTTT. This encodes CASSVTSGRTGELFF.